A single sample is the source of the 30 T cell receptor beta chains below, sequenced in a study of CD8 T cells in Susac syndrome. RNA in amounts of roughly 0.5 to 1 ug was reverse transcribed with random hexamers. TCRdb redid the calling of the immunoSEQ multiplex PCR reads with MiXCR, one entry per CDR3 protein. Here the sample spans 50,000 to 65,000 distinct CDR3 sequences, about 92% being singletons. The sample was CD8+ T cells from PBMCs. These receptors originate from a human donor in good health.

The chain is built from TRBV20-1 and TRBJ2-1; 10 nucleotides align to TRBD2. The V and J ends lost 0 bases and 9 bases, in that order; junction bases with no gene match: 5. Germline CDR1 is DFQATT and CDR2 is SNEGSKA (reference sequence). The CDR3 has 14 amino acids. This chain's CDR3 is CSARDQRGGREQFF. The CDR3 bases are TGCAGTGCTAGAGATCAGCGGGGGGGCCGTGAGCAGTTCTTC.

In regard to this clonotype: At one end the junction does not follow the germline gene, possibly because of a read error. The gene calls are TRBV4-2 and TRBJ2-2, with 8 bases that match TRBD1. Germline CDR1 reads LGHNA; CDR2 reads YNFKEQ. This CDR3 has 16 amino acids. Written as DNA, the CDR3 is TGTGCCAGCAGCCAAGATATTGGGCAGGGGGCCGGGGGGCTGTTTTTT. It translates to CASSQDIGQGAGGLFF.

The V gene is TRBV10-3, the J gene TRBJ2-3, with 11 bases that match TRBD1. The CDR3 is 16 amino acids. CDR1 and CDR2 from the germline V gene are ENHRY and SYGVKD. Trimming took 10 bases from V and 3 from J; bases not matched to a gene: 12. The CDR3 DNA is TGTGCCACGGGCACCAGGGACAGGGGGATTACAGATACGCAGTATTTT. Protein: CATGTRDRGITDTQYF.

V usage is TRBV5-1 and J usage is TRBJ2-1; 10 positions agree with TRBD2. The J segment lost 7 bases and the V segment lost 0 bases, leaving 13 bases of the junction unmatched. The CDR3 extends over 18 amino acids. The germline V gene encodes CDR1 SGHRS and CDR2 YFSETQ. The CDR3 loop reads CASSLADSGGAGRNEQFF. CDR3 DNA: TGCGCCAGCAGCTTGGCCGACAGCGGGGGGGCCGGAAGGAATGAGCAGTTCTTC. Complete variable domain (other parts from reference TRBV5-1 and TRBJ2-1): KAGVTQTPRYLIKTRGQQVTLSCSPISGHRSVSWYQQTPGQGLQFLFEYFSETQRNKGNFPGRFSGRQFSNSRSEMNVSTLELGDSALYLCASSLADSGGAGRNEQFFGPGTRLTVL.

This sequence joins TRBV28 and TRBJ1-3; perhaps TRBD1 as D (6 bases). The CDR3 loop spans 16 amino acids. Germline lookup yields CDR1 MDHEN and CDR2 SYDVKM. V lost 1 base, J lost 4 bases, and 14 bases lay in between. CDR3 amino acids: CASSLFKTGPGNTIYF. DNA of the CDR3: TGTGCCAGCAGTTTATTTAAGACAGGCCCGGGAAACACCATATATTTT.

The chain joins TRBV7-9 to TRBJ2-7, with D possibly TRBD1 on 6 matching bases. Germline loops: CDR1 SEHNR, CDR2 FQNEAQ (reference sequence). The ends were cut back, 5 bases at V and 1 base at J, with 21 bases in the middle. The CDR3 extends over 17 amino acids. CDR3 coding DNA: TGTGCCAGCAGCCCCCCGGCAGGACAGTTGGGATCCTACGAGCAGTACTTC. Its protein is CASSPPAGQLGSYEQYF.

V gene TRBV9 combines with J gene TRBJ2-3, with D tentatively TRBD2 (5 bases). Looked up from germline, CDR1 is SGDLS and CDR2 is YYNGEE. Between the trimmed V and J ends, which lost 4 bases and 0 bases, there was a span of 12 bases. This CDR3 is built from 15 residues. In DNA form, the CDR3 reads TGTGCCAGCAGCTCAGGAGGCTATAGCACAGATACGCAGTATTTT. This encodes CASSSGGYSTDTQYF. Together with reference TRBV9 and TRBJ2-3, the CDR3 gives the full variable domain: DSGVTQTPKHLITATGQRVTLRCSPRSGDLSVYWYQQSLDQGLQFLIQYYNGEERAKGNILERFSAQQFPDLHSELNLSSLELGDSALYFCASSSGGYSTDTQYFGPGTRLTVL.

The CDR3 DNA sequence: TGTGCCAGCAGCTTAGCAGGCAGGGGGCAAGACAATGAGCAGTTCTTC. Its translation: CASSLAGRGQDNEQFF. The chain uses TRBV7-9 and TRBJ2-1; 8 bases are shared with TRBD1. CDR1 and CDR2 from the germline V gene are SEHNR and FQNEAQ (reference sequence). V lost 0 bases and J lost 5; bases outside the gene matches: 6. The CDR3 contains 16 residues.

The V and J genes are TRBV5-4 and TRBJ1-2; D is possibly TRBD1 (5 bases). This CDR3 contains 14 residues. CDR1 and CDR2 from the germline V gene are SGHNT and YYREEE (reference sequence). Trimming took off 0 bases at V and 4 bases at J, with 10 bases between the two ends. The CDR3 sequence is CASSLDTGLYGYTF. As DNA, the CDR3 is TGTGCCAGCAGCTTGGACACAGGTCTCTATGGCTACACCTTC.

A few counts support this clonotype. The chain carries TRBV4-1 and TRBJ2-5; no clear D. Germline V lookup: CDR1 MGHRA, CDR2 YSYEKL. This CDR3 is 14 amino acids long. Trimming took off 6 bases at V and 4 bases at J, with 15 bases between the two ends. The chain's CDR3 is CASSPGIVVETQYF. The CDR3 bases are TGCGCCAGCAGTCCCGGTATCGTTGTAGAGACCCAGTACTTC.

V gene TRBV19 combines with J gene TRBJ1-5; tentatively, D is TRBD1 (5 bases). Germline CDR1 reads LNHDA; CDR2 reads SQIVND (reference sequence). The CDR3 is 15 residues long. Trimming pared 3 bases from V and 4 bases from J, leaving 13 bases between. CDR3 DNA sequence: TGTGCCAGTAGTATCGTGTCGGGGGGGAATCAGCCCCAGCATTTT. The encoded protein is CASSIVSGGNQPQHF.

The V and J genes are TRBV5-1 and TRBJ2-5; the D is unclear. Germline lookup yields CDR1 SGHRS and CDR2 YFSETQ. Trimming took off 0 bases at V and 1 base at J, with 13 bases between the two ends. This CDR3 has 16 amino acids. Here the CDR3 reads CASSLDGRELQETQYF. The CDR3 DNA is TGCGCCAGCAGCTTGGATGGACGAGAGCTCCAAGAGACCCAGTACTTC. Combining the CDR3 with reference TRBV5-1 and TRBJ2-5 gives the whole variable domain KAGVTQTPRYLIKTRGQQVTLSCSPISGHRSVSWYQQTPGQGLQFLFEYFSETQRNKGNFPGRFSGRQFSNSRSEMNVSTLELGDSALYLCASSLDGRELQETQYFGPGTRLLVL.

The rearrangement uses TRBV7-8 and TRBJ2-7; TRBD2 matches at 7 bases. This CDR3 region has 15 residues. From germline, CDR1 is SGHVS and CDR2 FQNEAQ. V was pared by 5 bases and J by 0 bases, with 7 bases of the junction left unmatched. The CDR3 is CASSPDVAGSYEQYF. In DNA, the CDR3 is TGTGCCAGCAGCCCTGACGTAGCGGGCTCCTACGAGCAGTACTTC.

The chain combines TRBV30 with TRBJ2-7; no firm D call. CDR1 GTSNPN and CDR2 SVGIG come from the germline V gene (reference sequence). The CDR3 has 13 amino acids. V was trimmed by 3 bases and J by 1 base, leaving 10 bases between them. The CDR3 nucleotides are TGTGCCTGGAGGGACGTTGGATCCTACGAGCAGTACTTC. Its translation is CAWRDVGSYEQYF.

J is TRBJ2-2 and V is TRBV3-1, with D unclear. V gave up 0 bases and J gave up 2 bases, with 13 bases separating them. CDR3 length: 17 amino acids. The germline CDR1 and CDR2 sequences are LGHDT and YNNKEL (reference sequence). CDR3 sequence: CASSQDLGWGNTGELFF. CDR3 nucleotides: TGTGCCAGCAGCCAAGATCTTGGGTGGGGAAACACCGGGGAGCTGTTTTTT.

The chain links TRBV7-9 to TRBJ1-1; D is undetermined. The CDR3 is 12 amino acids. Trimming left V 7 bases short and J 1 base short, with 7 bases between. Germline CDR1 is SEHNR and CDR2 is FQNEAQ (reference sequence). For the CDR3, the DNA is TGTGCCAGCAAGACGGCGAACACTGAAGCTTTCTTT. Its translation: CASKTANTEAFF.

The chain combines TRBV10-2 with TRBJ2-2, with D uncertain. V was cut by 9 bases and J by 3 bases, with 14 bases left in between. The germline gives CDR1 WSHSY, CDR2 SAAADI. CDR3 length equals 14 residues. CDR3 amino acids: CASTPRPHTGELFF. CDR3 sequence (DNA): TGCGCCAGTACTCCGAGGCCCCACACCGGGGAGCTGTTTTTT.

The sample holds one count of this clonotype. CDR3 in amino acids: CSAKGARTFGNEKLFF. The DNA for the CDR3 is TGCAGTGCGAAGGGGGCGCGAACTTTTGGTAATGAAAAACTGTTTTTT. The chain combines TRBV20-1 with TRBJ1-4, with 7 bases lining up with TRBD1. The CDR3 contains 16 residues. V was pared by 6 bases and J by 4 bases, with 14 bases of the junction left unmatched. The germline gives CDR1 DFQATT, CDR2 SNEGSKA (reference sequence).

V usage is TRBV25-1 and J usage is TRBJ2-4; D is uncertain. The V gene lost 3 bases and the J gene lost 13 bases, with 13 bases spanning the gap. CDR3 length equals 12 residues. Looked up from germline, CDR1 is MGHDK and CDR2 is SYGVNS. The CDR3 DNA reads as TGTGCCAGCAGTGAGCCGGACCGGGCCCAGTACTTC. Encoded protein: CASSEPDRAQYF.

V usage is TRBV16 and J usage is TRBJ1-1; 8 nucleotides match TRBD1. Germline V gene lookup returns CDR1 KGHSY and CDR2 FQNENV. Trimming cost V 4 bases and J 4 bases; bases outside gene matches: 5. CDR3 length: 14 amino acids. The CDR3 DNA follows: TGTGCCAGCAGCCGGTCAGGGGGCGGCACTGAAGCTTTCTTT. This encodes CASSRSGGGTEAFF.

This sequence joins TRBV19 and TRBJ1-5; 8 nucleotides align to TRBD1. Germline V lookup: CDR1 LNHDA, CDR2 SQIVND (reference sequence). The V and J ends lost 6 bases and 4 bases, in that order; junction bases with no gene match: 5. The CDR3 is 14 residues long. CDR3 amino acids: CASRYRDRNQPQHF. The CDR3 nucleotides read TGTGCCAGTAGATACCGGGACAGGAATCAGCCCCAGCATTTT. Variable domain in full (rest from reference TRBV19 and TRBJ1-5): DGGITQSPKYLFRKEGQNVTLSCEQNLNHDAMYWYRQDPGQGLRLIYYSQIVNDFQKGDIAEGYSVSREKKESFPLTVTSAQKNPTAFYLCASRYRDRNQPQHFGDGTRLSIL.

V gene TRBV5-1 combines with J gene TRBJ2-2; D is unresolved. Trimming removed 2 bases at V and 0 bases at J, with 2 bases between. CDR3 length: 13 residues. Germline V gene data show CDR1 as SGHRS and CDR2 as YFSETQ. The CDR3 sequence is CASSFPNTGELFF. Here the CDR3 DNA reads TGCGCCAGCAGCTTCCCGAACACCGGGGAGCTGTTTTTT.

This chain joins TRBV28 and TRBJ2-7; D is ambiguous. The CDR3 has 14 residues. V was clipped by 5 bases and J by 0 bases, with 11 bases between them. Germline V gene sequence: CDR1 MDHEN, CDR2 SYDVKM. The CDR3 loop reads CASSPSERSYEQYF. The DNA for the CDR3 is TGTGCCAGCAGTCCTTCGGAGCGCTCCTACGAGCAGTACTTC.

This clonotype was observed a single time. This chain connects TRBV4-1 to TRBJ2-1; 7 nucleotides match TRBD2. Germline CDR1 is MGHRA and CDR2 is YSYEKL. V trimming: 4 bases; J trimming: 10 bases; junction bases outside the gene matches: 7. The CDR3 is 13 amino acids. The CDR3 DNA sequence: TGCGCCAGCAGCCCCCCGGGGGGTAGAGAGCAGTTCTTC. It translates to CASSPPGGREQFF.

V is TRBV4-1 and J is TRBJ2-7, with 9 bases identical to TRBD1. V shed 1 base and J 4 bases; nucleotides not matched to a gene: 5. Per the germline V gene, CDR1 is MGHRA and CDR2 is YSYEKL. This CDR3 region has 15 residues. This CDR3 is CASSQADRGIYEQYF. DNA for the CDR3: TGCGCCAGCAGCCAAGCCGACAGGGGGATTTACGAGCAGTACTTC.

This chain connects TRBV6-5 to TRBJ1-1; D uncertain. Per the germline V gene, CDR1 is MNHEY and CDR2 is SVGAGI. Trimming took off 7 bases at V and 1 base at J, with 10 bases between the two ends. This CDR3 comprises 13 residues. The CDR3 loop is CASNHPENTEAFF. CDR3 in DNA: TGTGCCAGCAATCACCCGGAGAACACTGAAGCTTTCTTT.

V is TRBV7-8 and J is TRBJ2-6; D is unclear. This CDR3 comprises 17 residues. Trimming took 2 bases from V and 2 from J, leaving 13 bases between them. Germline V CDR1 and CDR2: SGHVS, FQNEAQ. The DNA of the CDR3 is TGTGCCAGCAGCTTACCCCGGCGCGCGCCTGGGGCCAACGTCCTGACTTTC. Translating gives CASSLPRRAPGANVLTF.

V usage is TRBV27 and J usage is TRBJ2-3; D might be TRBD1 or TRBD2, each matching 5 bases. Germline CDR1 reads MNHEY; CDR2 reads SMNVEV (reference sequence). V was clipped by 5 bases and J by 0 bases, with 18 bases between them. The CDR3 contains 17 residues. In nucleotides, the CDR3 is TGTGCCAGCAGTACCGCCTCCGGGACCGAAAGCACAGATACGCAGTATTTT. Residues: CASSTASGTESTDTQYF.

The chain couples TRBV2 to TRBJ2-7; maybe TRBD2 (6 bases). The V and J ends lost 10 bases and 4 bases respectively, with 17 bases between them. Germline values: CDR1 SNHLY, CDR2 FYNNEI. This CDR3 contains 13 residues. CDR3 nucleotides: TGTGCCAACCACGGGGGAACCGGGTACGAGCAGTACTTC. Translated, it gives CANHGGTGYEQYF.

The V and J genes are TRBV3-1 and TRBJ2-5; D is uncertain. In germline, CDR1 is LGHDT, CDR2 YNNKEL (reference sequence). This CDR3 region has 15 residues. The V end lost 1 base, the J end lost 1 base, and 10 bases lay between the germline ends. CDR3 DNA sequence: TGTGCCAGCAGCCAAGGTTCGGGCCTCCAAGAGACCCAGTACTTC. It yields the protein CASSQGSGLQETQYF.